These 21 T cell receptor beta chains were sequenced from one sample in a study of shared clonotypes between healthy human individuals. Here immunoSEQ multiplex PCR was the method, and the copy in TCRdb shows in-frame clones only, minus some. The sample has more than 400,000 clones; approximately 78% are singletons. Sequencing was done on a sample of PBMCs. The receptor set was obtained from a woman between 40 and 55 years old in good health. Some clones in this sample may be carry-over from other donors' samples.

Written as DNA, the CDR3 is TGTGCCAGCAGTTTAAGTCGCGGGTCTGGAAACACCATATATTTT. This encodes CASSLSRGSGNTIYF. V is TRBV28 and J is TRBJ1-3, with D unclear. The length of the CDR3 is 15 residues. V gave up 2 bases and J gave up 1 base, with 9 bases separating them. Per germline, CDR1 MDHEN and CDR2 SYDVKM.

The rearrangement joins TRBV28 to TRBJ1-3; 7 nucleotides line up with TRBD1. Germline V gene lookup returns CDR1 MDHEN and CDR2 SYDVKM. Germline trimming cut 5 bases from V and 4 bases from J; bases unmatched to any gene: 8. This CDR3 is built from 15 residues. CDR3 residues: CASSTDRDGGNTIYF. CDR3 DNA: TGTGCCAGCAGTACAGACAGGGATGGCGGAAACACCATATATTTT. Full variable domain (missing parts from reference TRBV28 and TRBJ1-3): DVKVTQSSRYLVKRTGEKVFLECVQDMDHENMFWYRQDPGLGLRLIYFSYDVKMKEKGDIPEGYSVSREKKERFSLILESASTNQTSMYLCASSTDRDGGNTIYFGEGSWLTVV.

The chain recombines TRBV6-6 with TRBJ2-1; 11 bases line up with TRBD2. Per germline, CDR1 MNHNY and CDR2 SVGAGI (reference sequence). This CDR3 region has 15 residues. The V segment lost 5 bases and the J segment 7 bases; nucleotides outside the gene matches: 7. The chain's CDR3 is CASSGTSGSRNEQFF. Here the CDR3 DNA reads TGTGCCAGCAGTGGAACTAGCGGGAGTCGAAATGAGCAGTTCTTC.

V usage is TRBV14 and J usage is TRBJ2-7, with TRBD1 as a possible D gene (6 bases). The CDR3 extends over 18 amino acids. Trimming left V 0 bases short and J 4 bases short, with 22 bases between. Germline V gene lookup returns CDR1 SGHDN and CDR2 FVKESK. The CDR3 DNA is TGTGCCAGCAGCCAAGATATCGGCGAGACGGGAAGGGGGTACGAGCAGTACTTC. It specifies CASSQDIGETGRGYEQYF.

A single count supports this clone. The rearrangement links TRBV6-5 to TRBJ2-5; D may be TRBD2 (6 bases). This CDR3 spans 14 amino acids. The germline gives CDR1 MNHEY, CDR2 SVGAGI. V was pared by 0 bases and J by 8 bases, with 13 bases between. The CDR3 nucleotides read TGTGCCAGCAGTTACTCGAGCGGGCCCGGAACCCAGTACTTC. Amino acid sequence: CASSYSSGPGTQYF.

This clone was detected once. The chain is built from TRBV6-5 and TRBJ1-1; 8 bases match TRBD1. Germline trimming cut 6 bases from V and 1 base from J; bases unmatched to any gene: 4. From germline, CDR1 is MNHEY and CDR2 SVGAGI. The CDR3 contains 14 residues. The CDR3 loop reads CASRLGQGNTEAFF. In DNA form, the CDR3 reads TGTGCCAGCAGACTCGGACAGGGGAACACTGAAGCTTTCTTT.

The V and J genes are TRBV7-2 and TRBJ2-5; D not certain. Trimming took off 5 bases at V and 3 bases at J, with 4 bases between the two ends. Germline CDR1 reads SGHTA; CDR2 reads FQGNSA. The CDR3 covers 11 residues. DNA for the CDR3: TGTGCCAGCAGCAATAAAGAGACCCAGTACTTC. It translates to CASSNKETQYF.

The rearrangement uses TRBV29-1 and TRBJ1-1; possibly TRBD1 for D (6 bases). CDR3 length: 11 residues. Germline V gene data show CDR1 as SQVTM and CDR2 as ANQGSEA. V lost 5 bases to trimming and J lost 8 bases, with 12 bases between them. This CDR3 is CSVREGGEAFF. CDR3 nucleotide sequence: TGCAGCGTTAGGGAGGGGGGGGAAGCTTTCTTT.

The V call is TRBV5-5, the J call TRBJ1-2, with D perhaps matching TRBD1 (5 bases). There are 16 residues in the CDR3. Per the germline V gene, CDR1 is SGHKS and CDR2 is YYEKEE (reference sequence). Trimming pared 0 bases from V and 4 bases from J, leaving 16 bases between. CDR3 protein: CASSLAVWGRGYGYTF. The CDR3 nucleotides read TGTGCCAGCAGCTTGGCCGTGTGGGGACGGGGCTATGGCTACACCTTC.

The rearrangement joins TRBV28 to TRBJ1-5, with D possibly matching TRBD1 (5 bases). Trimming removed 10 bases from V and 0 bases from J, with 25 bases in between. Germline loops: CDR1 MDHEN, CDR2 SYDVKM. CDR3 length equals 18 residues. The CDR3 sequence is CATSLGDAWTYSNQPQHF. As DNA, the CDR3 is TGTGCCACTAGTTTAGGGGATGCGTGGACTTATAGCAATCAGCCCCAGCATTTT.

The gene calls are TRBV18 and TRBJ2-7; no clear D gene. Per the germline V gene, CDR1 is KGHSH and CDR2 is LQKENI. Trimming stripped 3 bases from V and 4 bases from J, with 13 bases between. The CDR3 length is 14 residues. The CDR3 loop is CASSPLKAEYEQYF. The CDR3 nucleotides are TGTGCCAGCTCACCCCTCAAGGCGGAGTACGAGCAGTACTTC.

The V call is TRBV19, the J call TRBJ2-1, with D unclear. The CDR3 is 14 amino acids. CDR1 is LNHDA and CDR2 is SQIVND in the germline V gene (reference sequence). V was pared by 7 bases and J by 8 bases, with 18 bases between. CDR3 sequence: CASTPQREFYEQFF. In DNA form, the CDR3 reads TGTGCCAGTACCCCTCAAAGAGAGTTCTATGAGCAGTTCTTC.

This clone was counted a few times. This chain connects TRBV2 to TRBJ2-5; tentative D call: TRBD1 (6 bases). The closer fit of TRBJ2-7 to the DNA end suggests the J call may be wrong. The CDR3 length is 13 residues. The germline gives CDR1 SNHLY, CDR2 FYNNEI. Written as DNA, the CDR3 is TGTGCCAGCAGCAGGGGTCGCTCCTACGAGCAGTACTTC. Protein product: CASSRGRSYEQYF.

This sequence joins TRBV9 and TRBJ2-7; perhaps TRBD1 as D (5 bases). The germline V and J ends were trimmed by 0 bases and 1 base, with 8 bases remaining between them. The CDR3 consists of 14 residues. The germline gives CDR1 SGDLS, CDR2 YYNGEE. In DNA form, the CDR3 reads TGTGCCAGCAGCGTAGGACAGACTTCCTACGAGCAGTACTTC. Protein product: CASSVGQTSYEQYF. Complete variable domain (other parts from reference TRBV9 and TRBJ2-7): DSGVTQTPKHLITATGQRVTLRCSPRSGDLSVYWYQQSLDQGLQFLIQYYNGEERAKGNILERFSAQQFPDLHSELNLSSLELGDSALYFCASSVGQTSYEQYFGPGTRLTVT.

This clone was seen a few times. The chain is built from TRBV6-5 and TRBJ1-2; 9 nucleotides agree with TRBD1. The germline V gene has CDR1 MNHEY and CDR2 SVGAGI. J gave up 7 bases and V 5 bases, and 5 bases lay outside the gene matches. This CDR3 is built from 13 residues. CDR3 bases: TGTGCCAGCAGTGGACAGGGGATTAGTGGCTACACCTTC. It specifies CASSGQGISGYTF.

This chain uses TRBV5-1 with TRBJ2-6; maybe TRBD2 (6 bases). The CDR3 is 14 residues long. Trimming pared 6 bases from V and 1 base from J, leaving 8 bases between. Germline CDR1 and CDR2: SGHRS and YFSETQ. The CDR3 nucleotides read TGCGCCAGCACCGGGGGTTCTGGGGCCAACGTCCTGACTTTC. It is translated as CASTGGSGANVLTF.

The CDR3 nucleotides are TGTGCCAGCAGCGTAGGGTCCGTCCCCCAAGAGACCCAGTACTTC. Amino acid sequence: CASSVGSVPQETQYF. The rearrangement joins TRBV9 to TRBJ2-5; D unclear. This CDR3 has 15 residues. Trimming took 0 bases from V and 1 from J, leaving 10 bases between them. In germline, CDR1 is SGDLS, CDR2 YYNGEE.

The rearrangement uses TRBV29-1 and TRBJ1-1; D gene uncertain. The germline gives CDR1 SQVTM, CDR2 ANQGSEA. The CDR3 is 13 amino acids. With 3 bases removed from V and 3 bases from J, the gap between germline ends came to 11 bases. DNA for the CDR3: TGCAGCGTTGATGAGTTGGGTTACACTGAAGCTTTCTTT. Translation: CSVDELGYTEAFF.

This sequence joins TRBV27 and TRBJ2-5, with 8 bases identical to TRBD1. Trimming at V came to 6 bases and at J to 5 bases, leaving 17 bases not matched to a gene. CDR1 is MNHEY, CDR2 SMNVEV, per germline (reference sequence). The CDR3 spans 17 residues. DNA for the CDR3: TGTGCCAGCAGCCCAGGGTCGGGACAGGTTACAAGGGAGACCCAGTACTTC. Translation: CASSPGSGQVTRETQYF.

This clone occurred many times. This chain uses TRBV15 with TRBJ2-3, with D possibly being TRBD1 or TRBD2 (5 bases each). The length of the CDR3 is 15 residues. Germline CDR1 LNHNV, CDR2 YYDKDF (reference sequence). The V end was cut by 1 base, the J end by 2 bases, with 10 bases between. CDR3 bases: TGTGCCACCAGCAGAGTTGGGACCCCCACAGATACGCAGTATTTT. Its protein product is CATSRVGTPTDTQYF. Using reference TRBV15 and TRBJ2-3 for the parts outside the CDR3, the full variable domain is DAMVIQNPRYQVTQFGKPVTLSCSQTLNHNVMYWYQQKSSQAPKLLFHYYDKDFNNEADTPDNFQSRRPNTSFCFLDIRSPGLGDTAMYLCATSRVGTPTDTQYFGPGTRLTVL.

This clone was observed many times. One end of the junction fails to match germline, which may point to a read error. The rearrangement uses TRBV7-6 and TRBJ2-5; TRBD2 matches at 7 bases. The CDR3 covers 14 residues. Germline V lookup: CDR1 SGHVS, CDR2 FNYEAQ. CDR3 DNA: TGTGCCAGCACCTTAGGGGCGGGGGAAGAGACCCAGTACTTC. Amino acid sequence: CASTLGAGEETQYF.